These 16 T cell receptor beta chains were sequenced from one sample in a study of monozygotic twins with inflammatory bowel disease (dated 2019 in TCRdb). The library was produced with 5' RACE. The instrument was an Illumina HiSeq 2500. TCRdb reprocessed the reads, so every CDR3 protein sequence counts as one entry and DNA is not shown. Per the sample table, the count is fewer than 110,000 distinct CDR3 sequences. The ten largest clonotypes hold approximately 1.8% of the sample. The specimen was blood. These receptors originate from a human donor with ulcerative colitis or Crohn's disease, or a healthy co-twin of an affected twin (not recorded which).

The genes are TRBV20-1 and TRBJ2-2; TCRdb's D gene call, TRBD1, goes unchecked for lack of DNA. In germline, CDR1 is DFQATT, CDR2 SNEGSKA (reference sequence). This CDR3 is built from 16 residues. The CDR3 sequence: CSVIQPLQGNTGELFF.

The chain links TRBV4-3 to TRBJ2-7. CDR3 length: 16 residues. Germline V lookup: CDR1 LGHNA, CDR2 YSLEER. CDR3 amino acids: CASSQVSYSYGYEQYF.

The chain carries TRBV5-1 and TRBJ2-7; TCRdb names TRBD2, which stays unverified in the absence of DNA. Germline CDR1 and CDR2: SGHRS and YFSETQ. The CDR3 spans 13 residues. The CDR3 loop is CASNSGRAYEQYF.

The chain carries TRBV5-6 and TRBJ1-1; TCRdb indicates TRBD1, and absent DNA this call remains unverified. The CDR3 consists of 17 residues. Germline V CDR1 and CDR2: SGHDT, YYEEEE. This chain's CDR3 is CASSLFSAGGLTTEAFF.

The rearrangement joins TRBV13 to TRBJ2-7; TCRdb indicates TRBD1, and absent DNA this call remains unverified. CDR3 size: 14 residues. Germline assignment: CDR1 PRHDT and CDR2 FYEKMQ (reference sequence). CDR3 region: CASSSWDRGSEQYF.

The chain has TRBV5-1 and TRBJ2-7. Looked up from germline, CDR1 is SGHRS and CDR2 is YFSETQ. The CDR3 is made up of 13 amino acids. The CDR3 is CASSWQGSYEQYF.

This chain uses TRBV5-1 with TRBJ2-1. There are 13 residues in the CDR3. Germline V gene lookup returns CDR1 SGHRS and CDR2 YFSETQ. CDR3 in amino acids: CASRKLPNNEQFF.

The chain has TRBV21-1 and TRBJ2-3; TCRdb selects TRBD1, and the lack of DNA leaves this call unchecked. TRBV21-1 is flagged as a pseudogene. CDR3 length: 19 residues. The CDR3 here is CASSIHPLQTTESTDTQYF.

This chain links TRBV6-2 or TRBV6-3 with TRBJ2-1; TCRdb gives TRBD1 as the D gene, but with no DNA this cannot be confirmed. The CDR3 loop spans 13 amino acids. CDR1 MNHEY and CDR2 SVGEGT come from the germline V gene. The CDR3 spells CASSYSPERRSLF.

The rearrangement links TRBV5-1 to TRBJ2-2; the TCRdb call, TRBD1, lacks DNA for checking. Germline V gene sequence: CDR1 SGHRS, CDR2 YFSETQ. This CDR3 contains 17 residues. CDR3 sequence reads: CASSLSFKGTNTGELFF. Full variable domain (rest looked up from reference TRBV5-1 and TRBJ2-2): KAGVTQTPRYLIKTRGQQVTLSCSPISGHRSVSWYQQTPGQGLQFLFEYFSETQRNKGNFPGRFSGRQFSNSRSEMNVSTLELGDSALYLCASSLSFKGTNTGELFFGEGSRLTVL.

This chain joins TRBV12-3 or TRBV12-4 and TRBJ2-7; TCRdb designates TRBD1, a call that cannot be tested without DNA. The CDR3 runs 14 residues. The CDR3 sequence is CASRGARATYEQYF.

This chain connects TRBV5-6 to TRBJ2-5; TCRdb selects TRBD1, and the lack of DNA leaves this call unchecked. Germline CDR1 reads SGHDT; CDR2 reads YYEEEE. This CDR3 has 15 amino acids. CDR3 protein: CASSHAGGKQETQYF.

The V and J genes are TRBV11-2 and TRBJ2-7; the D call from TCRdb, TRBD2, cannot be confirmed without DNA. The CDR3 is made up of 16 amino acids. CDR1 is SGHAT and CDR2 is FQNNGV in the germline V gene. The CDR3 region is CASSFRATRSSYEQYF. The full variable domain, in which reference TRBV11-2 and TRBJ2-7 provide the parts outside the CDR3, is EAGVAQSPRYKIIEKRQSVAFWCNPISGHATLYWYQQILGQGPKLLIQFQNNGVVDDSQLPKDRFSAERLKGVDSTLKIQPAKLEDSAVYLCASSFRATRSSYEQYFGPGTRLTVT.

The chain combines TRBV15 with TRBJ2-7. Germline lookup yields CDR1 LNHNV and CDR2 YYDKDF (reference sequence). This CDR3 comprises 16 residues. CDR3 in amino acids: CATSRDIGQSSYEQYF.

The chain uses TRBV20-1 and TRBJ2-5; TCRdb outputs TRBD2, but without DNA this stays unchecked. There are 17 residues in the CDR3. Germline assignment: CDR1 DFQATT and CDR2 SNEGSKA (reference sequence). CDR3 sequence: CSARDLAGGPWQETQYF.

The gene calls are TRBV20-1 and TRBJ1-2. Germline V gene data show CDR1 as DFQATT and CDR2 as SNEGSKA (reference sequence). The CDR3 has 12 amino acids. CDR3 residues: CSASKAAYGYTF.